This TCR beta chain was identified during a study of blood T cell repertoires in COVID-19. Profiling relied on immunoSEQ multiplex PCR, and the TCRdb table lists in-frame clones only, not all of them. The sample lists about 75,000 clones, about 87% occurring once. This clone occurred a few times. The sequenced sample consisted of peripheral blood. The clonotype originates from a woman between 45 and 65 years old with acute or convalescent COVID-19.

As DNA, the CDR3 is TGCGCCAGCAGCTACCGGGACACCGATTCACCCCTCCACTTT. The encoded protein is CASSYRDTDSPLHF. The genes are TRBV5-1 and TRBJ1-6; D perhaps matches TRBD1 (6 bases). V lost 3 bases to trimming and J lost 8 bases, with 12 bases between them. Germline V lookup: CDR1 SGHRS, CDR2 YFSETQ. The CDR3 has 14 amino acids.